The sequence of this TCR beta chain was determined in a study of shared clonotypes between healthy human individuals. Naive CD8 cells were CD45RO-negative, positively selected for CCR7, excluding terminally differentiated effector memory CD45RA+ cells. Donors were Caucasian adults residing in Nashville, Tennessee, USA. Libraries were prepared by immunoSEQ multiplex PCR; TCRdb keeps only in-frame clonotypes and omits some of them. The top ten hold more than 0.95% of the sample, which has about 1,800,000 clones, about 94% seen once. The clonotype comes from a young man in good health. What was sequenced was naive CD8+ T cells sorted from blood.

The CDR3 bases are TGTGCCAGCAGCGTAGAACCGGGGCCAAGAGATACGCAGTATTTT. It translates to CASSVEPGPRDTQYF. V and J are TRBV9 and TRBJ2-3, with D perhaps being TRBD1 or TRBD2 (5 bases each). CDR3 length: 15 residues. V lost 0 bases and J lost 5, with 13 bases in between. The V gene's germline CDR1 is SGDLS and CDR2 YYNGEE.